Described below is a single T cell receptor beta chain sequence and its context. The data stem from a study of cytomegalovirus exposure and HLA in healthy donors. CDR3 size: 16 residues. Researchers ran the PCR with 60 Vbeta and 13 Jbeta primers. Sequencing was performed with immunoSEQ multiplex PCR; in TCRdb, only in-frame clones are kept and a portion is missing. The sample includes 100,000 or so clones, more than 65% of them seen just once. This clonotype was sampled from a man aged 25-45 years in good health and CMV-seronegative. The chain combines TRBV21-1 with TRBJ2-1; the table's D gene call, TRBD1, was not cross checked with the DNA. TRBV21-1 is tagged as a pseudogene. The sample was PBMCs. The CDR3 region has the DNA TGTGCCAGCAGCAATAACCGGGACAGCTCCTACAATGAGCAGTTCTTC. Residues: CASSNNRDSSYNEQFF.